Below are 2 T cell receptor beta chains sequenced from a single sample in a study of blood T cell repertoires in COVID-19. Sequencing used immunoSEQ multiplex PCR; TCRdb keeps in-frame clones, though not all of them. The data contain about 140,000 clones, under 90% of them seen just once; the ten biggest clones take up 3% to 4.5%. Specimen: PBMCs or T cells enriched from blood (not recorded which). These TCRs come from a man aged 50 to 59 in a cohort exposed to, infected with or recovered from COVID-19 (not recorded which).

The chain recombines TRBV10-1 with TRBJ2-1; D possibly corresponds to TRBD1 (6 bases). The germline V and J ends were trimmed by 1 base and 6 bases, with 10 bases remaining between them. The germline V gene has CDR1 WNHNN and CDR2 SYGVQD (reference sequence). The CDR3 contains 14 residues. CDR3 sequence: CASSEFRGSNEQFF. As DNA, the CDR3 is TGCGCCAGCAGTGAGTTCAGGGGCTCCAATGAGCAGTTCTTC.

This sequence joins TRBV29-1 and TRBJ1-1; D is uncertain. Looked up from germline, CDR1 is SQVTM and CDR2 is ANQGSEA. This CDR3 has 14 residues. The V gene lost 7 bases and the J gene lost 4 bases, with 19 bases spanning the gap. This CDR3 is CSAQGAFRGTEAFF. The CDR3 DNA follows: TGCAGCGCCCAAGGAGCCTTTCGGGGCACTGAAGCTTTCTTT.